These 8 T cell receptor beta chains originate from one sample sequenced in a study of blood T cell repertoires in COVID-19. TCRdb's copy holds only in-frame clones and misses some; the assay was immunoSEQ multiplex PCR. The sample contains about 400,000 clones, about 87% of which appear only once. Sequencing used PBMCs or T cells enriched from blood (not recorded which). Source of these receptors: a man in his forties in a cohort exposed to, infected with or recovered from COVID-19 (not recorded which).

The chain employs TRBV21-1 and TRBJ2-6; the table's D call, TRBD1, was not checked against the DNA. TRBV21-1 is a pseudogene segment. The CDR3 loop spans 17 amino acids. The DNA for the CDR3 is TGTGCCAGCTCCGTGACGGGACAGCTCTCTGGGGCCAACGTCCTGACTTTC. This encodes CASSVTGQLSGANVLTF.

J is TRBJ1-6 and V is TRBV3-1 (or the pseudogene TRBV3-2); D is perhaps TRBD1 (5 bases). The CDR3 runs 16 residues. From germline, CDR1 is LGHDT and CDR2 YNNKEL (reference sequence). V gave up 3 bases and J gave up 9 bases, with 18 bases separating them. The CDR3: CASSQLQGQGSSPLHF. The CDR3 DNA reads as TGTGCCAGCAGCCAGCTGCAAGGACAAGGAAGTTCACCCCTCCACTTT.

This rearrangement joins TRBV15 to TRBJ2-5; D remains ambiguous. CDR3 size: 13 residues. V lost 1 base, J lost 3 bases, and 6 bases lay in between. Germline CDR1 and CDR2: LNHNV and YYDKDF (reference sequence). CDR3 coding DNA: TGTGCCACCAGCAGAGCCCCAAAAGAGACCCAGTACTTC. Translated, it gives CATSRAPKETQYF.

CDR3 sequence (DNA): TGTGCCAGCAGGACCGGGCTAGCGGGAGACTTTGGGGAGCAGTACTTC. Protein product: CASRTGLAGDFGEQYF. The V call is TRBV3-1 (or the pseudogene TRBV3-2), the J call TRBJ2-7, with TRBD2 identical over 10 bases. Germline CDR1 reads LGHDT; CDR2 reads YNNKEL (reference sequence). This CDR3 is 16 amino acids long. Trimming cost V 6 bases and J 7 bases; bases outside gene matches: 15.

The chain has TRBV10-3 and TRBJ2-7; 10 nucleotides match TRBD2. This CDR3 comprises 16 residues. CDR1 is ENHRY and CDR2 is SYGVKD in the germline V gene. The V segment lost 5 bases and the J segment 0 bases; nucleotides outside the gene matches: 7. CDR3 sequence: CAISSTPSGSSYEQYF. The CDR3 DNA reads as TGTGCCATCAGTAGCACCCCTAGCGGGAGCTCCTACGAGCAGTACTTC.

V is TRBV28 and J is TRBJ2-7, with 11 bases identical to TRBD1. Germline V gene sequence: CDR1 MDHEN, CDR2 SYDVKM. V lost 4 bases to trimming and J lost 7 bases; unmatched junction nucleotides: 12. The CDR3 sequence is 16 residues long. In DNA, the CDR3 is TGTGCCAGCAGTTCCCCCGGACAGGGGGCTTCCTCGGAGCAGTACTTC. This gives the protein CASSSPGQGASSEQYF.

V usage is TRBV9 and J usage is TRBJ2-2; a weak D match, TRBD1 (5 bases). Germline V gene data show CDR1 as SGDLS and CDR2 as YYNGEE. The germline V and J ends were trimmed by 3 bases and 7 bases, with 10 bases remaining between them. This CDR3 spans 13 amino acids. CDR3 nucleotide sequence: TGTGCCAGCAGCGCACAAGGGGACGGGGAGCTGTTTTTT. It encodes CASSAQGDGELFF.

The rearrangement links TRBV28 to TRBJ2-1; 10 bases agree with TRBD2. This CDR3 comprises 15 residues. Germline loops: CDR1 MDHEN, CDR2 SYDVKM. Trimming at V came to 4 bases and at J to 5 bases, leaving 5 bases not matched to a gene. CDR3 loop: CASSSGLAVNNEQFF. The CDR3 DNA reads TGTGCCAGCAGTTCCGGACTAGCGGTGAACAATGAGCAGTTCTTC. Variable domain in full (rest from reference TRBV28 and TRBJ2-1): DVKVTQSSRYLVKRTGEKVFLECVQDMDHENMFWYRQDPGLGLRLIYFSYDVKMKEKGDIPEGYSVSREKKERFSLILESASTNQTSMYLCASSSGLAVNNEQFFGPGTRLTVL.